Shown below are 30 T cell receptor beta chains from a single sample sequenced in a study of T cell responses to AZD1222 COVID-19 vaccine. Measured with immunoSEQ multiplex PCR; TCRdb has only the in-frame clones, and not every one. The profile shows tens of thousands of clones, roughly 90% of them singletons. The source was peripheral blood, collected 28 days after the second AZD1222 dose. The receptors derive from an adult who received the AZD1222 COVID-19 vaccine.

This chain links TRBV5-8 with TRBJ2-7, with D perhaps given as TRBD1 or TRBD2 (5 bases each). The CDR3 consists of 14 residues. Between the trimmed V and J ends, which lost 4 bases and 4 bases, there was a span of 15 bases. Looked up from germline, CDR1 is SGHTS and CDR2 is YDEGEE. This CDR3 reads CASSHQGTGYEQYF. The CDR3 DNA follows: TGTGCCAGCAGCCATCAGGGAACGGGGTACGAGCAGTACTTC.

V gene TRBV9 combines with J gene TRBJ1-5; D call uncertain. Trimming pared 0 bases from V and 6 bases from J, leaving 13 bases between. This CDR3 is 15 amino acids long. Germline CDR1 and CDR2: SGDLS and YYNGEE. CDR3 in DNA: TGTGCCAGCAGCGTAGGATCGGGGTTCGGTCAGCCCCAGCATTTT. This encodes CASSVGSGFGQPQHF.

DNA of the CDR3: TGTGCCAGCAGCTTAGTTCGGGACCCGCAGTTCTTC. Residues: CASSLVRDPQFF. This chain links TRBV7-9 with TRBJ2-1; D may be TRBD1 or TRBD2 (5 bases each). This CDR3 comprises 12 residues. The germline V and J ends were trimmed by 1 base and 12 bases, with 10 bases remaining between them. Germline CDR1 is SEHNR and CDR2 is FQNEAQ (reference sequence).

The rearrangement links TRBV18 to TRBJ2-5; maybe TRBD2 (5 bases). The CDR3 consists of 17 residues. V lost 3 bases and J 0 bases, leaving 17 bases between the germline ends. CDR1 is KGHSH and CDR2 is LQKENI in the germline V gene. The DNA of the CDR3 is TGTGCCAGCTCACCTACAACCGCCACTAGTCACCAAGAGACCCAGTACTTC. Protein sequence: CASSPTTATSHQETQYF.

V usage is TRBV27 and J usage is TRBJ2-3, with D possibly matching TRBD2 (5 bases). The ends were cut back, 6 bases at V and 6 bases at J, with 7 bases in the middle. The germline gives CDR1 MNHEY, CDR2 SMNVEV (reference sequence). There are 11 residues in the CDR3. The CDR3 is CASREVDTQYF. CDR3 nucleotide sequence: TGTGCCAGCAGGGAGGTTGATACGCAGTATTTT.

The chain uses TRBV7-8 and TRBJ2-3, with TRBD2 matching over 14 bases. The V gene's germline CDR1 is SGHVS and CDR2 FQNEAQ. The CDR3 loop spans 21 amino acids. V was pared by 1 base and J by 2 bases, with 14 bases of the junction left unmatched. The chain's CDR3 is CASSLVRTSGRWGRNTDTQYF. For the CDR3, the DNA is TGTGCCAGCAGCTTAGTCCGGACTAGCGGGAGGTGGGGACGAAACACAGATACGCAGTATTTT. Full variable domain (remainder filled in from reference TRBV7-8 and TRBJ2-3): GAGVSQSPRYKVAKRGQDVALRCDPISGHVSLFWYQQALGQGPEFLTYFQNEAQLDKSGLPSDRFFAERPEGSVSTLKIQRTQQEDSAVYLCASSLVRTSGRWGRNTDTQYFGPGTRLTVL.

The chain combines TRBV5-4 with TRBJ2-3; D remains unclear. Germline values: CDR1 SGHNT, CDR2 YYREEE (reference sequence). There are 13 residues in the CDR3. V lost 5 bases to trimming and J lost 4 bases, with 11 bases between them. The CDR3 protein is CASRELQSDTQYF. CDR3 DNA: TGTGCCAGCAGAGAGTTACAATCAGATACGCAGTATTTT.

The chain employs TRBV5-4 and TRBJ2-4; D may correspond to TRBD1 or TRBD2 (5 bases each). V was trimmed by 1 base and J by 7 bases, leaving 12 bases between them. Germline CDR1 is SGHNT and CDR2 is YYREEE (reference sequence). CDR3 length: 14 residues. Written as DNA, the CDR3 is TGTGCCAGCAGCTTGTCGGGGCAGGTGAACATTCAGTACTTC. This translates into CASSLSGQVNIQYF.

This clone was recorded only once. CDR3 sequence (DNA): TGCGCCAGCAGAATCTCGACAGGGGGCGCACGGGAGACCCAGTACTTC. Amino acids: CASRISTGGARETQYF. V usage is TRBV5-1 and J usage is TRBJ2-5; 10 bases map to TRBD1. CDR1 and CDR2 from the germline V gene are SGHRS and YFSETQ. This CDR3 comprises 16 residues. J lost 5 bases, V lost 5 bases, and 12 bases had no gene match.

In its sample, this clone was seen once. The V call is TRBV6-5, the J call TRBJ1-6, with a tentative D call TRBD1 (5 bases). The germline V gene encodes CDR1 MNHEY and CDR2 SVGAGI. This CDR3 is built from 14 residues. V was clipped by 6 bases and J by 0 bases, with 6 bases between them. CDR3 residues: CASSDSSYNSPLHF. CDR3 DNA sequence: TGTGCCAGCAGCGACAGCTCCTATAATTCACCCCTCCACTTT.

This CDR3 is CASSLSTAGLLNEQYF. CDR3 DNA: TGTGCCAGCAGTTTATCAACGGCAGGGCTTTTGAACGAGCAGTACTTC. The chain is built from TRBV27 and TRBJ2-7; D is possibly TRBD1 (5 bases). Trimming removed 0 bases from V and 5 bases from J, with 17 bases in between. The CDR3 runs 16 residues. Germline values: CDR1 MNHEY, CDR2 SMNVEV (reference sequence).

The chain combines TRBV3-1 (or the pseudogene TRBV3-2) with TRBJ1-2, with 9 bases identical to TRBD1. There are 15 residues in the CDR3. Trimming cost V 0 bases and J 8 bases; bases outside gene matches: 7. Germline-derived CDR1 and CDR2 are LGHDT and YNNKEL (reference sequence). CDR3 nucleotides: TGTGCCAGCAGCCAAGACCATGGACAGGGGCGGGGCTACACCTTC. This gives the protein CASSQDHGQGRGYTF.

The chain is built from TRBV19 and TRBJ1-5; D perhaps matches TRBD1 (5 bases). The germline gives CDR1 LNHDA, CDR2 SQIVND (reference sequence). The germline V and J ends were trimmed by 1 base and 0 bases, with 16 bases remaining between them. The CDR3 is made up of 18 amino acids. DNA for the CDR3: TGTGCCAGTAGTATAGGAAGGACACCTCTTACTAGCAATCAGCCCCAGCATTTT. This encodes CASSIGRTPLTSNQPQHF.

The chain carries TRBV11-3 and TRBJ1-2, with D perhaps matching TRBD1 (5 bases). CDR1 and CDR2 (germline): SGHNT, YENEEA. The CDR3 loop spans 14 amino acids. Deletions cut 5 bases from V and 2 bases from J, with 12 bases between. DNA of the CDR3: TGTGCCAGCAGCCCACTGGACACGAACTATGGCTACACCTTC. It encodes CASSPLDTNYGYTF. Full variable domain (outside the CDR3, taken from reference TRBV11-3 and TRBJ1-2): EAGVVQSPRYKIIEKKQPVAFWCNPISGHNTLYWYLQNLGQGPELLIRYENEEAVDDSQLPKDRFSAERLKGVDSTLKIQPAELGDSAVYLCASSPLDTNYGYTFGSGTRLTVV.

CDR3 loop: CASSADTLGEPQHF. CDR3 DNA sequence: TGTGCCAGCAGCGCTGACACGCTGGGGGAGCCCCAGCATTTT. V and J are TRBV9 and TRBJ1-5, with a possible D match to TRBD1 (5 bases). With 3 bases removed from V and 8 bases from J, the gap between germline ends came to 15 bases. The CDR3 length is 14 residues. Germline lookup yields CDR1 SGDLS and CDR2 YYNGEE.

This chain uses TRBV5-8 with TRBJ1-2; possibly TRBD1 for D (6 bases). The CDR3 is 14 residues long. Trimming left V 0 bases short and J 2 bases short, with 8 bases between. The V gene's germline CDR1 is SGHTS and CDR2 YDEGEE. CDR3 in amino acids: CASSLVTGNYGYTF. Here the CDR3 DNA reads TGTGCCAGCAGCTTGGTAACAGGGAACTATGGCTACACCTTC.

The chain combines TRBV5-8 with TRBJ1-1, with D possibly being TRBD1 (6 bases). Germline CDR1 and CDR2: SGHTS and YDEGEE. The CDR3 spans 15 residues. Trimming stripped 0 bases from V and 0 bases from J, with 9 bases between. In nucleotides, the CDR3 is TGTGCCAGCAGCTTGGGACAGGAGGTGAACACTGAAGCTTTCTTT. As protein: CASSLGQEVNTEAFF.

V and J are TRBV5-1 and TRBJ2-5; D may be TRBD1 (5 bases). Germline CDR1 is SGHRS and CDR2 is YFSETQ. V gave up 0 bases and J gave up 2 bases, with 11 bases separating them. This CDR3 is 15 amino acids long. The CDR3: CASSLVQGEQETQYF. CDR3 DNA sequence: TGCGCCAGCAGCTTGGTGCAGGGTGAACAAGAGACCCAGTACTTC.

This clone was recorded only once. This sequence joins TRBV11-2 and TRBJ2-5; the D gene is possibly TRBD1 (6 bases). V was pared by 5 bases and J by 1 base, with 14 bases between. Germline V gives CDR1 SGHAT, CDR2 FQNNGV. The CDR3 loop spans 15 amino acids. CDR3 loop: CASSPGVNVQETQYF. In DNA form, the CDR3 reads TGTGCCAGCAGCCCAGGGGTGAACGTCCAAGAGACCCAGTACTTC.

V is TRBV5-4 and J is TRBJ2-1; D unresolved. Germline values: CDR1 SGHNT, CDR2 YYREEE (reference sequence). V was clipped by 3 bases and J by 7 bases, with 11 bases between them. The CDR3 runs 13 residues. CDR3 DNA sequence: TGTGCCAGCAGCTCCGGCGGCCTAAATGAGCAGTTCTTC. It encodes CASSSGGLNEQFF.

This CDR3 is CASSQAPRGRKNYGYTF. Here the CDR3 DNA reads TGCGCCAGCAGCCAAGCCCCTCGGGGGAGGAAAAACTATGGCTACACCTTC. The chain joins TRBV4-3 to TRBJ1-2, with D tentatively TRBD1 (5 bases). There are 17 residues in the CDR3. Trimming pared 1 base from V and 2 bases from J, leaving 17 bases between. The germline V gene encodes CDR1 LGHNA and CDR2 YSLEER.

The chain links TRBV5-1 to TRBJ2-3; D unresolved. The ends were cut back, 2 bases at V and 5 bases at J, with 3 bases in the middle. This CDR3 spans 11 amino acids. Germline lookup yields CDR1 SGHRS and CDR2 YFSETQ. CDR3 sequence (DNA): TGCGCCAGCAGCTTAGAAGATACGCAGTATTTT. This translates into CASSLEDTQYF.

This chain's CDR3 is CASKLDSDSNQPQHF. CDR3 in DNA: TGTGCCAGTAAACTGGACAGTGATAGCAATCAGCCCCAGCATTTT. J is TRBJ1-5 and V is TRBV19, with D possibly being TRBD1 (6 bases). V lost 7 bases to trimming and J lost 0 bases, with 13 bases between them. CDR1 and CDR2 from the germline V gene are LNHDA and SQIVND (reference sequence). The CDR3 is made up of 15 amino acids.

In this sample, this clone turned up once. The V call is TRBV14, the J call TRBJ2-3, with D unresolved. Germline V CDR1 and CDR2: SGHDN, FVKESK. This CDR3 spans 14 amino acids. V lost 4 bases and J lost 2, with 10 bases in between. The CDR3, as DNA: TGTGCCAGCAGCCCCCCCCGGACCACAGATACGCAGTATTTT. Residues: CASSPPRTTDTQYF.

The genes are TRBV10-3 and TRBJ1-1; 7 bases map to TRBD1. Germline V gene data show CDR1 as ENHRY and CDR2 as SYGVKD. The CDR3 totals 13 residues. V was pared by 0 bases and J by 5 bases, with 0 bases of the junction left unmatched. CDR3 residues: CAISESTGTEAFF. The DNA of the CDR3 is TGTGCCATCAGTGAGTCGACAGGGACTGAAGCTTTCTTT.

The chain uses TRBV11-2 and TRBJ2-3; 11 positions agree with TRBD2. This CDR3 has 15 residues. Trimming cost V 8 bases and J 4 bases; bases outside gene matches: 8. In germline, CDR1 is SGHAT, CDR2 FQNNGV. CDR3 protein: CASGASGRTADTQYF. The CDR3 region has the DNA TGTGCCAGCGGTGCTAGCGGGAGGACCGCAGATACGCAGTATTTT.

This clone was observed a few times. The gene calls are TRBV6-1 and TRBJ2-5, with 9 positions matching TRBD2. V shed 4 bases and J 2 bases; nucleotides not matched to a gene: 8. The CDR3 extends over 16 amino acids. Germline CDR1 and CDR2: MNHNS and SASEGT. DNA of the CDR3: TGTGCCAGCAGTGTGACTAGCGGCCTCCCTCAAGAGACCCAGTACTTC. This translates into CASSVTSGLPQETQYF.

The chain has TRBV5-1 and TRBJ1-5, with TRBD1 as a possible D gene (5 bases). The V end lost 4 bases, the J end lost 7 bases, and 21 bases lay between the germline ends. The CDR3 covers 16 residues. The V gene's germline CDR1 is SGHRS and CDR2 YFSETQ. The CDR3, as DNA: TGCGCCAGCAGCGAAGATCAAAAGGGGTTGGGACAGCCCCAGCATTTT. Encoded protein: CASSEDQKGLGQPQHF.

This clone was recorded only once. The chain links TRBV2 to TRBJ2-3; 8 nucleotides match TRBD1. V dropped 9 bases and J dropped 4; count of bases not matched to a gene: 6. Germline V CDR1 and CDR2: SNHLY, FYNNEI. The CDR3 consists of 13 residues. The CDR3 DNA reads TGTGCCAGGACAGGGGTCGAGGCAGATACGCAGTATTTT. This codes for CARTGVEADTQYF.

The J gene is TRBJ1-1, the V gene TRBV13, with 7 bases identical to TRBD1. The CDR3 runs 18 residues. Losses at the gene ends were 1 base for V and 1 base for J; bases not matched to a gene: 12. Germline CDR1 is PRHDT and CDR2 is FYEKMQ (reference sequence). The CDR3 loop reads CASSLAWGQGVRNTEAFF. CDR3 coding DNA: TGTGCCAGCAGCTTAGCTTGGGGGCAGGGGGTGAGGAACACTGAAGCTTTCTTT. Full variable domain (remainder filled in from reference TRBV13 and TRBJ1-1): AAGVIQSPRHLIKEKRETATLKCYPIPRHDTVYWYQQGPGQDPQFLISFYEKMQSDKGSIPDRFSAQQFSDYHSELNMSSLELGDSALYFCASSLAWGQGVRNTEAFFGQGTRLTVV.